These 8 T cell receptor beta chains were all obtained from the same sample, sequenced in a study of graft-versus-host responses after intestinal transplantation. TCRdb's table, derived via immunoSEQ multiplex PCR, lists solely in-frame clones and lacks some. Of tens of thousands of clones listed, roughly nine tenths are singletons. The antigens these receptors bind are not known. The specimen was unstimulated CD8+ T cells sorted from spleen or lymph node cells, collected before intestinal transplant. The origin of the receptors is a human donor who received an intestinal transplant.

This chain connects TRBV11-2 to TRBJ2-1, with D tentatively TRBD2 (6 bases). Trimming shortened V by 5 bases and J by 2 bases, and 13 bases separated the two germline ends. The CDR3 has 15 residues. Germline CDR1 is SGHAT and CDR2 is FQNNGV. This CDR3 reads CASSHGTQTYNEQFF. The CDR3 DNA follows: TGTGCCAGCAGCCACGGGACTCAAACCTACAATGAGCAGTTCTTC.

V and J are TRBV19 and TRBJ2-7, with D possibly matching TRBD1 (6 bases). Germline V gene lookup returns CDR1 LNHDA and CDR2 SQIVND (reference sequence). The CDR3 has 15 amino acids. Trimming left V 5 bases short and J 4 bases short, with 18 bases between. DNA for the CDR3: TGTGCCAGTAGTCCCCGAGGGGCAGGGGCGTACGAGCAGTACTTC. This gives the protein CASSPRGAGAYEQYF.

V is TRBV5-4 and J is TRBJ1-1; tentative D call: TRBD1 (5 bases). The germline V gene has CDR1 SGHNT and CDR2 YYREEE (reference sequence). The CDR3 spans 15 residues. V lost 3 bases, J lost 1 base, and 13 bases lay in between. CDR3 sequence reads: CASSYAVGGNTEAFF. CDR3 nucleotides: TGTGCCAGCAGCTACGCCGTGGGGGGGAACACTGAAGCTTTCTTT.

This chain uses TRBV30 with TRBJ1-2; 10 positions match TRBD1. This CDR3 contains 15 residues. Germline CDR1 GTSNPN, CDR2 SVGIG (reference sequence). V gave up 4 bases and J gave up 7 bases; unmatched junction bases: 12. The CDR3 reads CAWTRMGQGRVGYTF. CDR3 DNA sequence: TGTGCCTGGACCAGGATGGGACAGGGGAGGGTTGGCTACACCTTC.

This rearrangement joins TRBV4-1 to TRBJ2-4, with D possibly TRBD2 on 5 matching bases. V lost 9 bases and J 8 bases, leaving 14 bases between the germline ends. The CDR3 is 12 residues long. Germline CDR1 is MGHRA and CDR2 is YSYEKL. As DNA, the CDR3 is TGCGCCAGTCTTAGTGGGGAGCACATTCAGTACTTC. It yields the protein CASLSGEHIQYF.

This chain joins TRBV7-9 and TRBJ2-5; no reliable D call. The V gene's germline CDR1 is SEHNR and CDR2 FQNEAQ (reference sequence). The germline V and J ends were trimmed by 3 bases and 3 bases, with 11 bases remaining between them. The CDR3 consists of 14 residues. The CDR3 region is CASSFASVKETQYF. CDR3 nucleotide sequence: TGTGCCAGCAGCTTTGCCAGCGTAAAAGAGACCCAGTACTTC.

V and J are TRBV27 and TRBJ2-7, with TRBD1 matching 12 bases. Trimming at V came to 8 bases and at J to 4 bases, leaving 6 bases not matched to a gene. Germline CDR1 reads MNHEY; CDR2 reads SMNVEV (reference sequence). This CDR3 has 14 amino acids. The DNA for the CDR3 is TGTGCCAGCGGCCTGGGACAGGGGGCGTACGAGCAGTACTTC. It yields the protein CASGLGQGAYEQYF.

This CDR3 reads CASSQTDTEAFF. DNA for the CDR3: TGCGCCAGCAGCCAAACAGACACTGAAGCTTTCTTT. The V gene is TRBV5-1, the J gene TRBJ1-1; D remains unclear. With 4 bases removed from V and 3 bases from J, the gap between germline ends came to 7 bases. This CDR3 spans 12 amino acids. The germline V gene has CDR1 SGHRS and CDR2 YFSETQ.